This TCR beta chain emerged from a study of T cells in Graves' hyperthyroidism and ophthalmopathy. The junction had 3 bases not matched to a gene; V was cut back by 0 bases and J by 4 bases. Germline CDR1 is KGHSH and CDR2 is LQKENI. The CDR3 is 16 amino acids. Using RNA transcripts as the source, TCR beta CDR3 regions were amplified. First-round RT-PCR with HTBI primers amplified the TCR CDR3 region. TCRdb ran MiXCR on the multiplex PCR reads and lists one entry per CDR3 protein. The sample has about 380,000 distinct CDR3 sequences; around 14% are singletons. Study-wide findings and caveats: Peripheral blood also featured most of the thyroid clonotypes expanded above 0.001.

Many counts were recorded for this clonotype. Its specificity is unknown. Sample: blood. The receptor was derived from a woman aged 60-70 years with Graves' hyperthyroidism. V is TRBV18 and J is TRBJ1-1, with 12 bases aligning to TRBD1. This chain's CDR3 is CASSPPGQGARTEAFF. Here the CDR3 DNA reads TGTGCCAGCTCACCACCGGGACAGGGGGCGCGCACTGAAGCTTTCTTT.